The 3 T cell receptor beta chains in this list originate from one sample, sequenced in a study of beta chain features in type 1 diabetes. All of the isolated RNA was reverse transcribed, so expressed TCRB transcripts were sequenced. The table came from immunoSEQ multiplex PCR; TCRdb's copy has only in-frame clones and leaves some out. The table lists hundreds of thousands of clones, roughly 15% of them singletons, with about 0.025% in the top ten. Sample: naive CD4+ T cells from blood. The receptors here all came from a woman aged 18-35 years in good health.

The J gene is TRBJ2-7, the V gene TRBV7-9; 7 bases fit TRBD1. V gave up 3 bases and J gave up 3 bases; unmatched junction bases: 5. Per the germline V gene, CDR1 is SEHNR and CDR2 is FQNEAQ (reference sequence). The CDR3 spans 14 residues. CDR3 coding DNA: TGTGCCAGCAGCTTCACAGGGGTTAACTACGAGCAGTACTTC. It encodes CASSFTGVNYEQYF. Full variable domain (remainder filled in from reference TRBV7-9 and TRBJ2-7): DTGVSQNPRHKITKRGQNVTFRCDPISEHNRLYWYRQTLGQGPEFLTYFQNEAQLEKSRLLSDRFSAERPKGSFSTLEIQRTEQGDSAMYLCASSFTGVNYEQYFGPGTRLTVT.

The chain couples TRBV13 to TRBJ2-7; D remains unclear. V lost 2 bases and J lost 4, with 12 bases in between. The CDR3 is made up of 14 amino acids. Germline CDR1 PRHDT, CDR2 FYEKMQ (reference sequence). The chain's CDR3 is CASSLTRSIYEQYF. CDR3 DNA: TGTGCCAGCAGCTTAACCAGGTCAATTTACGAGCAGTACTTC.

CDR3 residues: CASSQGPLETQYF. The CDR3 region has the DNA TGTGCCAGCAGCCAGGGACCCTTAGAGACCCAGTACTTC. This chain joins TRBV7-9 and TRBJ2-5; the D call may be TRBD1 or TRBD2 (5 bases each). V was shortened by 5 bases and J by 4 bases, with 11 bases between the two germline ends. CDR3 length equals 13 residues. Germline CDR1 and CDR2: SEHNR and FQNEAQ (reference sequence).